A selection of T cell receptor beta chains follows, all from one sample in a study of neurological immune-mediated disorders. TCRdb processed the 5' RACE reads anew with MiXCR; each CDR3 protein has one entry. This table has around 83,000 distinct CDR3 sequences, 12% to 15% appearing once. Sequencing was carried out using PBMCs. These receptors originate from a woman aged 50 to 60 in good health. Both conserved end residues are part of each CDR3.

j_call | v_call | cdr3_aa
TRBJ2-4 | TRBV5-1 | CASSLGANLAKNIQYF
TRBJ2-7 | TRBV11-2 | CASSSGTGVGEQYF
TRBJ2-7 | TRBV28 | CASSLIDLGHGEQYF
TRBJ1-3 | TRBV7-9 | CASSQTRQNRAGNTIYF
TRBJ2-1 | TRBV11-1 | CASSLSGTINEQFF
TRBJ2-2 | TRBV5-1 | CASSQGALTTGELFF
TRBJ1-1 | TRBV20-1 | CSANLRGGGNTEAFF
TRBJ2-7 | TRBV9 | CASSVGTSTYEQYF
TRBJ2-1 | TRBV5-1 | CASSLVNSGSFVNEQFF
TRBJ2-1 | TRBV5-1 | CASSLELANNEQFF
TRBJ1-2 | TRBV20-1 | CSANTGGYGYTF
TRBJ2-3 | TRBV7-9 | CASSSTIAADTQYF